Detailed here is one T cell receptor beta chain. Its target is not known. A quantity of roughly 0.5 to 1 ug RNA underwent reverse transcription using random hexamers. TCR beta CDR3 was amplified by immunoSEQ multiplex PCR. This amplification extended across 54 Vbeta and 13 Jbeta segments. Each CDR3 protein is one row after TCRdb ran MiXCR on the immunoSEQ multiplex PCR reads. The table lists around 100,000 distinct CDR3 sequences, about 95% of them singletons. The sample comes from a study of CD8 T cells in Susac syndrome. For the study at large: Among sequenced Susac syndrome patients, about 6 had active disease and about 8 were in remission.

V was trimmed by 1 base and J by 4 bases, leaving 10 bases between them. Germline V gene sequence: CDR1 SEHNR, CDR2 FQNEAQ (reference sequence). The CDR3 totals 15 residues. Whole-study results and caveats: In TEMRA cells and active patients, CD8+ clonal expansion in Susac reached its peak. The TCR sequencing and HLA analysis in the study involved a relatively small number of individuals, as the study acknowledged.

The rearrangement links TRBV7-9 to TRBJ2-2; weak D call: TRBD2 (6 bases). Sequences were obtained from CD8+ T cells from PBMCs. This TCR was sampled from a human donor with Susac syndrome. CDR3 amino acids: CASSLGSGGTGELFF. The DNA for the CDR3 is TGTGCCAGCAGCTTAGGTAGCGGAGGCACCGGGGAGCTGTTTTTT.